These T cell receptor beta chains were read from a single sample in a study of radiotherapy plus CTLA-4 blockade in lung cancer. Only in-frame clones appear in the TCRdb table, and some are missing; sequencing was by immunoSEQ multiplex PCR. Found here are tens of thousands of clones, roughly four fifths of them singletons; the top ten hold around 0.9%. Sequenced material: peripheral blood, taken from a patient treated with radiotherapy plus ipilimumab. These receptors came from a human donor with non-small cell lung cancer who had stable disease on radiotherapy plus ipilimumab. The CDR3 runs from the conserved cysteine through the conserved F or W. Each record gives: D gene, J gene, CDR3 length, clone size, V gene, CDR3 protein, CDR3 DNA. A D gene is named only where the DNA matches it firmly. Clone size appears in some rows only: once, few, many, or a class for an expanded clone.

TRBD1,TRBJ2-7,13,-,TRBV30,CAWSSGQGVEQYF,TGTGCCTGGAGCTCCGGACAGGGGGTCGAGCAGTACTTC
TRBD1,TRBJ1-2,15,-,TRBV6-6,CASSYTGQGAEGYTF,TGTGCCAGCAGTTACACGGGTCAGGGGGCGGAAGGCTACACCTTC
TRBD1,TRBJ1-5,14,-,TRBV6-4,CASTRDRANQPQHF,TGTGCCAGCACCCGGGACAGGGCCAATCAGCCCCAGCATTTT
-,TRBJ1-2,12,-,TRBV28,CASSLLGNGYTF,TGTGCCAGCAGTTTACTTGGGAATGGCTACACCTTC
-,TRBJ1-5,14,once,TRBV9,CASSVAGWGQPQHF,TGTGCCAGCAGCGTAGCGGGGTGGGGTCAGCCCCAGCATTTT
-,TRBJ1-4,15,-,TRBV27,CASSASGYTNEKLFF,TGTGCCAGCAGTGCAAGCGGGTATACTAATGAAAAACTGTTTTTT
TRBD2,TRBJ2-1,15,-,TRBV2,CASSQGLAGPNEQFF,TGTGCCAGCAGCCAAGGACTAGCGGGACCCAATGAGCAGTTCTTC
-,TRBJ1-3,15,once,TRBV18,CASSPPQRAGNTIYF,TGTGCCAGCTCACCACCACAACGGGCTGGAAACACCATATATTTT
TRBD1,TRBJ2-5,15,-,TRBV10-3,CAISEASGGRETQYF,TGTGCCATCAGTGAGGCCTCAGGGGGCCGAGAGACCCAGTACTTC
TRBD1,TRBJ1-2,15,-,TRBV11-3,CASSAQGTGNYGYTF,TGTGCCAGCAGCGCTCAAGGGACAGGCAACTATGGCTACACCTTC
TRBD2,TRBJ2-1,16,-,TRBV27,CASSRGLAGGYNEQFF,TGTGCCAGCAGCCGTGGACTAGCGGGGGGCTACAATGAGCAGTTCTTC
TRBD2,TRBJ2-1,17,-,TRBV28,CASRKLAGGSSYNEQFF,TGTGCCAGCAGGAAACTAGCGGGGGGGAGCTCCTACAATGAGCAGTTCTTC
TRBD2,TRBJ2-3,16,-,TRBV5-1,CASSLGLAGSTDTQYF,TGCGCCAGCAGCTTGGGACTAGCGGGGTCCACAGATACGCAGTATTTT
-,TRBJ2-5,14,few,TRBV7-9,CASSLQGGVETQYF,TGTGCCAGCAGCTTACAGGGGGGCGTCGAGACCCAGTACTTC
-,TRBJ1-6,16,-,TRBV4-2,CASSQEVARVDSPLHF,TGTGCCAGCAGCCAAGAGGTGGCCAGGGTGGATTCACCCCTCCACTTT
-,TRBJ1-2,13,-,TRBV25-1,CASSPAGNYGYTF,TGTGCCAGCAGTCCGGCAGGGAACTATGGCTACACCTTC
TRBD1,TRBJ1-4,14,-,TRBV5-5,CASSPTGLSEKLFF,TGTGCCAGCAGCCCGACAGGGCTGAGTGAAAAACTGTTTTTT
-,TRBJ1-2,13,-,TRBV7-8,CASSLQSLYGYTF,TGTGCCAGCAGCCTACAGAGCCTCTATGGCTACACCTTC
-,TRBJ2-7,12,-,TRBV18,CASSRASYEQYF,TGTGCCAGCTCACGGGCCTCCTACGAGCAGTACTTC
-,TRBJ2-5,11,few,TRBV29-1,CSGGTEETQYF,TGCAGCGGCGGGACAGAAGAGACCCAGTACTTC
-,TRBJ2-3,13,-,TRBV4-1,CASSQTPTDTQYF,TGCGCCAGCAGCCAAACCCCCACAGATACGCAGTATTTT
TRBD1,TRBJ2-1,16,-,TRBV7-3,CASSSQDRGRNNEQFF,TGTGCCAGCAGCTCCCAGGACAGGGGGCGAAACAATGAGCAGTTCTTC
TRBD2,TRBJ2-5,15,-,TRBV4-2,CASSQDGEGRGTQYF,TGTGCCAGCAGCCAAGACGGGGAGGGGCGGGGGACCCAGTACTTC
TRBD1,TRBJ2-7,17,-,TRBV6-1,CASSGITGTASSYEQYF,TGTGCCAGCAGTGGCATAACCGGGACAGCAAGCTCCTACGAGCAGTACTTC
-,TRBJ1-2,14,-,TRBV7-9,CASSLTAANYGYTF,TGTGCCAGCAGCTTAACAGCGGCAAACTATGGCTACACCTTC
-,TRBJ2-7,11,-,TRBV6-1,CASSDTVMEYF,TGTGCCAGCAGTGATACGGTAATGGAGTACTTC
-,TRBJ2-3,14,-,TRBV7-9,CASSFSRAPDTQYF,TGTGCCAGCAGCTTCTCCAGGGCCCCAGATACGCAGTATTTT
-,TRBJ2-7,13,few,TRBV30,CAWNTGREYEQYF,TGTGCCTGGAACACAGGGAGGGAGTACGAGCAGTACTTC
-,TRBJ1-5,14,-,TRBV2,CASSVRLGEQPQHF,TGTGCCAGCAGTGTAAGGCTGGGGGAACAGCCCCAGCATTTT
TRBD2,TRBJ2-3,16,-,TRBV13,CASSLRTSGNTDTQYF,TGTGCCAGCAGCCTTCGGACTAGCGGGAATACAGATACGCAGTATTTT
-,TRBJ1-5,16,-,TRBV7-9,CASSLGTPYSNQPQHF,TGTGCCAGCAGCCTGGGGACACCGTATAGCAATCAGCCCCAGCATTTT
-,TRBJ2-3,15,-,TRBV5-1,CASSSDPTETDTQYF,TGCGCCAGCAGCTCGGACCCTACAGAGACAGATACGCAGTATTTT
-,TRBJ1-2,14,-,TRBV28,CASSLRGMDYGYTF,TGTGCCAGCAGTTTAAGGGGGATGGACTATGGCTACACCTTC
-,TRBJ1-1,12,-,TRBV19,CASSKESRTAFF,TGTGCCAGTAGTAAAGAGAGTAGAACGGCTTTCTTT
-,TRBJ1-1,14,-,TRBV9,CASSVEGVNTEAFF,TGTGCCAGCAGCGTAGAGGGGGTGAACACTGAAGCTTTCTTT
-,TRBJ2-1,11,-,TRBV5-4,CASSFFREQFF,TGTGCCAGCAGCTTCTTCCGTGAGCAGTTCTTC
TRBD2,TRBJ2-1,17,-,TRBV4-1,CASSQGLASLLYNEQFF,TGCGCCAGCAGCCAGGGACTAGCTTCACTCTTATACAATGAGCAGTTCTTC
-,TRBJ1-1,14,-,TRBV29-1,CSVEWGGAGTEAFF,TGCAGCGTTGAATGGGGGGGAGCGGGCACTGAAGCTTTCTTT
-,TRBJ2-6,15,-,TRBV27,CASSLSYSGANVLTF,TGTGCCAGCAGTTTATCGTACTCTGGGGCCAACGTCCTGACTTTC
TRBD2,TRBJ2-1,16,-,TRBV7-3,CASSAGLAGAYNEQFF,TGTGCCAGCAGCGCGGGACTAGCGGGAGCTTACAATGAGCAGTTCTTC
TRBD2,TRBJ2-1,15,-,TRBV30,CAWKEGGRAYNEQFF,TGTGCCTGGAAAGAAGGCGGGAGGGCTTACAATGAGCAGTTCTTC
-,TRBJ1-3,15,-,TRBV5-4,CASSLGGTSGNTIYF,TGTGCCAGCAGCTTGGGGGGGACCTCTGGAAACACCATATATTTT
TRBD1,TRBJ1-1,14,-,TRBV10-2,CATETGTGNTEAFF,TGCGCCACCGAGACAGGGACGGGGAACACTGAAGCTTTCTTT
-,TRBJ1-1,11,-,TRBV6-1,CASRKGTEAFF,TGTGCCAGCAGGAAGGGGACTGAAGCTTTCTTT
TRBD1,TRBJ1-6,15,-,TRBV5-1,CASSLNRGQGSPLHF,TGCGCCAGCAGCTTGAACAGGGGGCAGGGTTCACCCCTCCACTTT
-,TRBJ2-1,15,-,TRBV10-1,CASSESIYPYNEQFF,TGCGCCAGCAGTGAGTCGATTTACCCCTACAATGAGCAGTTCTTC
-,TRBJ1-3,15,once,TRBV18,CASSPRRTGGNTIYF,TGTGCCAGCTCACCAAGGCGAACGGGTGGAAACACCATATATTTT
TRBD1,TRBJ1-1,12,-,TRBV7-8,CASSRRDRETFF,TGTGCCAGCAGCCGCCGGGACAGGGAAACTTTCTTT
TRBD1,TRBJ2-3,16,-,TRBV9,CASSVGHGQGIDTQYF,TGTGCCAGCAGCGTAGGGCATGGACAGGGAATAGATACGCAGTATTTT
-,TRBJ1-6,17,-,TRBV27,CATSPTVPHSYNSPLHF,TGTGCCACCTCACCGACGGTGCCGCACTCCTATAATTCACCCCTCCACTTT
-,TRBJ1-2,13,-,TRBV6-1,CASRPRGVPGYTF,TGTGCCAGCAGACCAAGAGGAGTTCCTGGCTACACCTTC
TRBD1,TRBJ2-5,15,-,TRBV10-1,CASSVGTGAAETQYF,TGCGCCAGCAGTGTTGGGACAGGGGCGGCAGAGACCCAGTACTTC
TRBD1,TRBJ2-3,12,few,TRBV11-2,CASRTRGDTQYF,TGTGCCAGCAGGACCAGGGGGGATACGCAGTATTTT
TRBD1,TRBJ1-4,15,-,TRBV19,CASSPWGQGGEKLFF,TGTGCCAGTAGTCCCTGGGGACAGGGAGGTGAAAAACTGTTTTTT
TRBD2,TRBJ2-3,18,-,TRBV7-2,CASSWEGLGGALGDTQYF,TGTGCCAGCAGCTGGGAGGGACTAGGGGGGGCTCTAGGAGATACGCAGTATTTT
-,TRBJ1-6,15,-,TRBV5-4,CASSLRAGHNSPLHF,TGTGCCAGCAGCTTGAGGGCAGGCCATAATTCACCCCTCCACTTT
-,TRBJ1-1,11,-,TRBV20-1,CSAPRGPNAFF,TGCAGTGCCCCTCGAGGGCCGAATGCTTTCTTT
TRBD1,TRBJ2-7,14,few,TRBV7-9,CASSTGTESYEQYF,TGTGCCAGCAGCACCGGGACAGAATCCTACGAGCAGTACTTC